This T cell receptor beta chain stems from a study of blood T cell repertoires in COVID-19. Across the whole study: COVID-19 samples collected from the United States, Italy and Spain covered acute and convalescent phases.

Germline V gene lookup returns CDR1 MGHRA and CDR2 YSYEKL. The CDR3 contains 14 residues. As concerns this clone: An end of the junction does not agree with germline; a read error may underlie this.

Produced via immunoSEQ multiplex PCR; TCRdb's table is partial and in-frame only. This sample has approximately 200,000 clones, with over 75% found just once. The chain is built from TRBV4-1 and TRBJ2-3; D possibly corresponds to TRBD2 (5 bases). The sequence came from a person aged 70 to 85 with COVID-19, enrolled during active disease. The sequencing input was peripheral blood. The DNA for the CDR3 is TGCGCCAACAGCCAAGTGCTAGCATCAGATACGCAGTATTTT. It codes for CANSQVLASDTQYF.